The clone carrying this T cell receptor (beta chain) was counted only a few times. MiXCR, applied by TCRdb to the 5' RACE reads, yields one record per CDR3 protein. The profile shows around 200,000 distinct CDR3 sequences, around 30% of them singletons. V was cut by 6 bases and J by 5 bases, with 16 bases left in between. This CDR3 comprises 14 residues. Per germline, CDR1 MDHEN and CDR2 SYDVKM. This specimen comes from a study of T-cell memory formation after mild COVID-19. This chain joins TRBV28 and TRBJ2-5; D is perhaps TRBD1 (8 bases). The receptor was derived from an adult woman who had mild COVID-19 (a few samples of this study predate the infection). Cell type and time point are not known. The sequencing sample was made of PBMCs or a T cell subset sorted from them (not recorded which). The CDR3: CASSLQGGWETQYF. In DNA, the CDR3 is TGTGCCAGCAGCCTACAGGGGGGGTGGGAGACCCAGTACTTC.